A single sample is the source of the 7 T cell receptor beta chains below, sequenced in a study of T cell responses to AZD1222 COVID-19 vaccine. Sequencing used immunoSEQ multiplex PCR; TCRdb keeps in-frame clones, though not all of them. The sample contains fewer than 150,000 clones, approximately 86% of which appear only once. The specimen comprised peripheral blood, sampled on day 0 of AZD1222 vaccination. These receptor sequences come from an adult in good health.

This clone was observed a handful of times. CDR3 residues: CSGGSRDEQFF. The DNA of the CDR3 is TGCAGCGGGGGTTCGAGGGATGAGCAGTTCTTC. The rearrangement uses TRBV29-1 and TRBJ2-1; D might be TRBD2 (5 bases). Trimming removed 7 bases from V and 8 bases from J, with 12 bases in between. Germline V gene data show CDR1 as SQVTM and CDR2 as ANQGSEA. The CDR3 contains 11 residues.

This clone occurred once. This chain connects TRBV28 to TRBJ2-7; TRBD1 is a possible D gene (6 bases). Germline-derived CDR1 and CDR2 are MDHEN and SYDVKM. V was trimmed by 2 bases and J by 7 bases, leaving 18 bases between them. The CDR3 loop spans 15 amino acids. CDR3 in amino acids: CASSLGQGPRGEQYF. CDR3 in DNA: TGTGCCAGCAGTTTAGGGCAGGGCCCCAGGGGTGAGCAGTACTTC.

The gene calls are TRBV19 and TRBJ2-7, with D perhaps matching TRBD1 (5 bases). Trimming removed 6 bases from V and 5 bases from J, with 8 bases in between. Germline V lookup: CDR1 LNHDA, CDR2 SQIVND (reference sequence). This CDR3 contains 11 residues. CDR3 amino acids: CASRQDNEQYF. Written as DNA, the CDR3 is TGTGCCAGTAGACAGGATAACGAGCAGTACTTC.

V usage is TRBV30 and J usage is TRBJ1-6; D may be TRBD1 (5 bases). V was shortened by 0 bases and J by 13 bases, with 13 bases between the two germline ends. The CDR3 has 13 amino acids. Germline CDR1 and CDR2: GTSNPN and SVGIG (reference sequence). CDR3 loop: CAWSVWDLDPLHF. In nucleotides, the CDR3 is TGTGCCTGGAGTGTATGGGACCTCGACCCCCTCCACTTT. Full variable domain (rest looked up from reference TRBV30 and TRBJ1-6): SQTIHQWPATLVQPVGSPLSLECTVEGTSNPNLYWYRQAAGRGLQLLFYSVGIGQISSEVPQNLSASRPQDRQFILSSKKLLLSDSGFYLCAWSVWDLDPLHFGNGTRLTVT.

The chain employs TRBV6-1 and TRBJ1-2; no clear D. The ends were cut back, 3 bases at V and 5 bases at J, with 10 bases in the middle. Germline CDR1 is MNHNS and CDR2 is SASEGT. The CDR3 runs to 13 residues. As DNA, the CDR3 is TGTGCCAGCAGTGAGAATCTGGCATATGGCTACACCTTC. This sequence encodes CASSENLAYGYTF.

About this clone: In the same sample, other DNA sequences code for this CDR3. The chain recombines TRBV9 with TRBJ2-5; the match to TRBD2 covers 7 bases. The CDR3 spans 13 residues. V gave up 2 bases and J gave up 2 bases; unmatched junction bases: 0. The germline V gene has CDR1 SGDLS and CDR2 YYNGEE. DNA of the CDR3: TGTGCCAGCAGCGTGGGAGGGCAAGAGACCCAGTACTTC. As protein: CASSVGGQETQYF. Combining the CDR3 with reference TRBV9 and TRBJ2-5 gives the whole variable domain DSGVTQTPKHLITATGQRVTLRCSPRSGDLSVYWYQQSLDQGLQFLIQYYNGEERAKGNILERFSAQQFPDLHSELNLSSLELGDSALYFCASSVGGQETQYFGPGTRLLVL.

The chain links TRBV15 to TRBJ1-1, with D unclear. V lost 0 bases and J 3 bases, leaving 11 bases between the germline ends. The CDR3 has 15 amino acids. CDR1 and CDR2 (germline): LNHNV, YYDKDF (reference sequence). CDR3 nucleotides: TGTGCCACCAGCAGAGATGCGAAAAGAGACACTGAAGCTTTCTTT. This sequence encodes CATSRDAKRDTEAFF.